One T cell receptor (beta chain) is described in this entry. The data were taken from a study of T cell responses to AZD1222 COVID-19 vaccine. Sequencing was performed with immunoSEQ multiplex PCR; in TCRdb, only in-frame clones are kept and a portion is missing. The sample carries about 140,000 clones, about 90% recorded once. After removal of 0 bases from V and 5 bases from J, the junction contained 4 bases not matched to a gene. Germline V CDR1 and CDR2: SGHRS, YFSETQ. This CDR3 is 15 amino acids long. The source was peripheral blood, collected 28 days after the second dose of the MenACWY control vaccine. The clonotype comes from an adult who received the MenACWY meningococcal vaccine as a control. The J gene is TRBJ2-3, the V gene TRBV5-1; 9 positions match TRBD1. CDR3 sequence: CASSLAQGAQDTQYF. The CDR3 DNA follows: TGCGCCAGCAGCTTGGCACAGGGGGCGCAAGATACGCAGTATTTT.